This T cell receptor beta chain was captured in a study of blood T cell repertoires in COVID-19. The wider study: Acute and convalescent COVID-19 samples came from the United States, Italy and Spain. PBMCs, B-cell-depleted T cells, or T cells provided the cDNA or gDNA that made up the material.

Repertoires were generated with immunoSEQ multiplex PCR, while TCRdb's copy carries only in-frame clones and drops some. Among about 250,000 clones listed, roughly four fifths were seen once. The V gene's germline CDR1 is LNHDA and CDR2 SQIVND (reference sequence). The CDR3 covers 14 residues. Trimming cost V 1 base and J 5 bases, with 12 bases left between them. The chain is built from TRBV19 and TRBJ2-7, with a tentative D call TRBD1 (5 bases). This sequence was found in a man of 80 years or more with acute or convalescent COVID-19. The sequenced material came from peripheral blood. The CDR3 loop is CASSIVGRANEQYF. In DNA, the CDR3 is TGTGCCAGTAGTATAGTCGGCAGGGCCAACGAGCAGTACTTC.